The 5 T cell receptor beta chains given below trace back to one sample, sequenced in a study of OX40 agonist ivuxolimab in advanced cancers. The data were produced by immunoSEQ multiplex PCR, yet TCRdb's version contains in-frame clones alone and is incomplete. The sample consists of 95,000 to 150,000 clones, over 85% of them appearing once. This specimen was CD4+ or CD8+ T cells sorted from blood, taken in a trial of the OX40 agonist ivuxolimab. The receptors were gathered from an adult with an advanced solid tumor such as melanoma, head and neck, liver or kidney cancer.

This chain joins TRBV18 and TRBJ1-4; D ambiguous. Germline values: CDR1 KGHSH, CDR2 LQKENI. The CDR3 length is 13 residues. Trimming cost V 2 bases and J 5 bases, with 6 bases left between them. Here the CDR3 reads CASSPALNEKLFF. CDR3 DNA sequence: TGTGCCAGCTCACCAGCCCTCAATGAAAAACTGTTTTTT.

The chain is built from TRBV9 and TRBJ1-1; TRBD1 matches at 7 bases. V shed 3 bases, J shed 5 bases, and the junction held 7 bases outside the gene matches. Germline CDR1 and CDR2: SGDLS and YYNGEE. The CDR3 covers 14 residues. Here the CDR3 reads CASSAIRGATEAFF. In nucleotides, the CDR3 is TGTGCCAGCAGCGCTATCAGGGGGGCAACTGAAGCTTTCTTT. Drawing the rest from reference TRBV9 and TRBJ1-1, the complete variable domain is DSGVTQTPKHLITATGQRVTLRCSPRSGDLSVYWYQQSLDQGLQFLIQYYNGEERAKGNILERFSAQQFPDLHSELNLSSLELGDSALYFCASSAIRGATEAFFGQGTRLTVV.

V gene TRBV28 combines with J gene TRBJ2-7; D unclear. CDR3 length: 15 amino acids. Germline V gene data show CDR1 as MDHEN and CDR2 as SYDVKM. V was trimmed by 3 bases and J by 0 bases, leaving 12 bases between them. In DNA, the CDR3 is TGTGCCAGCAGTTTGGAGTCCCCATACTCCTACGAGCAGTACTTC. The encoded protein is CASSLESPYSYEQYF.

The chain uses TRBV11-2 and TRBJ1-2; no clear D gene. CDR3 size: 15 residues. V was clipped by 2 bases and J by 3 bases, with 13 bases between them. Germline loops: CDR1 SGHAT, CDR2 FQNNGV. Here the CDR3 reads CASSLFVQGDYGYTF. The CDR3 DNA sequence: TGTGCCAGCAGCTTATTTGTCCAAGGTGACTATGGCTACACCTTC.

CDR3 protein: CASSMGMGGNTGELFF. CDR3 DNA sequence: TGTGCCAGTAGTATGGGCATGGGAGGGAACACCGGGGAGCTGTTTTTT. V and J are TRBV19 and TRBJ2-2, with D perhaps matching TRBD2 (6 bases). The CDR3 is 16 residues long. Deletions cut 3 bases from V and 1 base from J, with 12 bases between. Per the germline V gene, CDR1 is LNHDA and CDR2 is SQIVND (reference sequence).